This T cell receptor beta chain was found in a study of cytomegalovirus exposure and HLA in healthy donors. Donors likely had unrecorded immune exposures despite being nominally healthy when sampled. PCR involved 60 Vbeta and 13 Jbeta primers. Repertoires were generated with immunoSEQ multiplex PCR, while TCRdb's copy carries only in-frame clones and drops some. The sample contains 140,000 to 150,000 clones, 60% to 75% of which appear only once. Germline assignment: CDR1 MNHEY and CDR2 SMNVEV (reference sequence). The CDR3 runs 14 residues. The V and J ends lost 2 bases and 7 bases respectively, with 15 bases between them.

The rearrangement joins TRBV27 to TRBJ2-7, with D maybe TRBD2 (5 bases). The material sequenced was PBMCs. This clonotype was obtained from a young man in good health and CMV-seronegative. Written as DNA, the CDR3 is TGTGCCAGCAGTTTAGGTGGCGGTAGGAGGGAGCAGTACTTC. As protein: CASSLGGGRREQYF.